There are a few counts of the clone carrying this T cell receptor beta chain. Its specificity is not known. Those donating, healthy Caucasian individuals from Russia, were aged roughly 6 to 90. Together with a sample-barcoded 5' primer, a J-beta primer mix was included in a second PCR lasting about 6 to 11 cycles. One entry per CDR3 protein results from TCRdb running MiXCR on the 5' RACE reads. The table lists about 1.5 million distinct CDR3 sequences, around 42% of them singletons. This sample was included in a study of blood T cells in healthy people across ages. Findings and limits, study-wide: Naive T cell percentage and TCR beta diversity correlated strongly. Any conclusive comparison of naive versus antigen-experienced cells was prevented by using unsorted PBMCs. For the donors, CMV status was unknown and possibly confounded expanded clonotype changes.

Unmatched junction bases numbered 13, after V lost 0 bases and J lost 3 bases. The CDR3 length is 17 residues. Germline-derived CDR1 and CDR2 are DFQATT and SNEGSKA (reference sequence). The sequenced sample consisted of blood. The clonotype was recovered from a woman aged 18-30 years in good health. This chain joins TRBV20-1 and TRBJ2-7; TRBD1 matches at 8 bases. This CDR3 is CSARDYVGTGPLYEQYF. CDR3 nucleotides: TGCAGTGCTAGAGATTATGTGGGGACAGGACCACTCTACGAGCAGTACTTC.